This T cell receptor (beta chain) emerged from a study of CD8+ T cells in alopecia areata. The CDR3 has 13 amino acids. CDR1 SGHRS and CDR2 YFSETQ come from the germline V gene. V shed 0 bases and J shed 7 bases, with 10 bases lying between them. Treatment of the sample: oral pan-JAK inhibitor, 5-10 mg twice daily. Reverse transcribed after extraction, RNA yielded cDNA as the sequencing template. Method: immunoSEQ multiplex PCR; TCRdb's copy keeps in-frame clones and lacks some. Counted here are around 120,000 clones, 53% occurring once; the ten biggest clones make up 0.46%. Material: CD4+ T cells sorted from blood, obtained at week 4, from a patient treated with tofacitinib. This TCR was sampled from a human donor with alopecia areata. V usage is TRBV5-1 and J usage is TRBJ1-2; a possible D gene is TRBD1 (6 bases). The CDR3 here is CASSLAGAGGYTF. The CDR3 DNA reads TGCGCCAGCAGCTTGGCAGGGGCTGGTGGCTACACCTTC.